Listed here are 11 T cell receptor beta chains from one sample, sequenced in a study of blood T cell repertoires in COVID-19. The data were produced by immunoSEQ multiplex PCR, yet TCRdb's version contains in-frame clones alone and is incomplete. The sample has some 210,000 clones, roughly 88% seen once. The specimen sequenced was peripheral blood. The receptors stem from a woman aged 40 to 50 who had recovered from COVID-19.

V is TRBV18 and J is TRBJ1-1; TRBD1 might be the D (5 bases). Germline-derived CDR1 and CDR2 are KGHSH and LQKENI. This CDR3 region has 15 residues. Trimming stripped 2 bases from V and 5 bases from J, with 15 bases between. CDR3 sequence: CASSPDLGEGTEAFF. In DNA, the CDR3 is TGTGCCAGCTCACCAGACCTGGGGGAGGGGACTGAAGCTTTCTTT.

This clone was counted between two and nine times. The V gene is TRBV9, the J gene TRBJ1-3; possibly TRBD1 for D (5 bases). V was shortened by 2 bases and J by 2 bases, with 11 bases between the two germline ends. CDR3 length: 15 amino acids. Germline CDR1 SGDLS, CDR2 YYNGEE. The DNA of the CDR3 is TGTGCCAGCAGCGTGGGGGGAGTGGCTGGAAACACCATATATTTT. This gives the protein CASSVGGVAGNTIYF.

V usage is TRBV19 and J usage is TRBJ2-7; 8 bases are a match to TRBD1. Germline V gives CDR1 LNHDA, CDR2 SQIVND (reference sequence). J lost 3 bases, V lost 8 bases, and 9 bases had no gene match. The CDR3 extends over 14 amino acids. The CDR3 loop reads CASRETGTGYEQYF. As DNA, the CDR3 is TGTGCCAGTCGAGAAACCGGGACAGGCTACGAGCAGTACTTC.

This rearrangement joins TRBV6-5 to TRBJ1-1; 8 bases line up with TRBD1. The J segment lost 6 bases and the V segment lost 7 bases, leaving 7 bases of the junction unmatched. There are 13 residues in the CDR3. CDR1 is MNHEY, CDR2 SVGAGI, per germline. The CDR3 DNA reads TGTGCCAGCAATCAGGGGGCTTGGTCTGAAGCTTTCTTT. Translating gives CASNQGAWSEAFF.

In this sample, this clone turned up once. In DNA, the CDR3 is TGTGCCAGCAGCGATCTAGCGGGCGGCACAGATACGCAGTATTTT. It translates to CASSDLAGGTDTQYF. The chain combines TRBV2 with TRBJ2-3; 8 positions agree with TRBD2. CDR1 and CDR2 (germline): SNHLY, FYNNEI. This CDR3 contains 15 residues. With 6 bases clipped from V and 1 base from J, the junction kept 6 bases outside the gene matches.

This rearrangement joins TRBV7-9 to TRBJ2-1; 13 nucleotides align to TRBD2. The V gene end was trimmed by 3 bases and the J gene end by 4 bases; junction bases not matched to a gene: 6. The CDR3 extends over 17 amino acids. Germline V gives CDR1 SEHNR, CDR2 FQNEAQ (reference sequence). The DNA of the CDR3 is TGTGCCAGCAGCTTCTTACTAGCGGGAGGGAGATACAATGAGCAGTTCTTC. It translates to CASSFLLAGGRYNEQFF.

Of note for this clone: A read error may be the cause here, since a much bigger clone is one base away. The V gene is TRBV4-1, the J gene TRBJ2-2; 11 bases fit TRBD1. The CDR3 covers 15 residues. Germline CDR1 is MGHRA and CDR2 is YSYEKL. J lost 6 bases, V lost 5 bases, and 5 bases had no gene match. The chain's CDR3 is CASSSGTGGAGELFF. For the CDR3, the DNA is TGCGCCAGCAGCTCCGGGACAGGGGGGGCCGGGGAGCTGTTTTTT.

The table lists this clone with a count of one. The chain employs TRBV19 and TRBJ2-2; the D is unclear. There are 18 residues in the CDR3. V shed 2 bases and J shed 0 bases, with 16 bases lying between them. From germline, CDR1 is LNHDA and CDR2 SQIVND (reference sequence). The CDR3 DNA reads as TGTGCCAGTAGTATACTTGGGCAGCCGTTCGCGAACACCGGGGAGCTGTTTTTT. Amino acids: CASSILGQPFANTGELFF.

This rearrangement joins TRBV12-3 or TRBV12-4 to TRBJ2-5, with unresolved D. The CDR3 totals 12 residues. V shed 3 bases and J shed 5 bases, with 7 bases lying between them. The CDR3 reads CASSFTRETQYF. CDR3 coding DNA: TGTGCCAGCAGTTTTACCCGGGAGACCCAGTACTTC.

V gene TRBV4-2 combines with J gene TRBJ2-2, with TRBD2 matching over 8 bases. The germline gives CDR1 LGHNA, CDR2 YNFKEQ. V lost 2 bases, J lost 4 bases, and 3 bases stayed unmatched. The CDR3 totals 15 residues. CDR3 region: CASSQRAGGTGELFF. CDR3 in DNA: TGTGCCAGCAGCCAACGGGCGGGAGGCACCGGGGAGCTGTTTTTT.

V is TRBV19 and J is TRBJ2-7, with 8 positions matching TRBD1. The V gene end was trimmed by 11 bases and the J gene end by 3 bases; junction bases not matched to a gene: 6. Germline assignment: CDR1 LNHDA and CDR2 SQIVND (reference sequence). This CDR3 has 12 amino acids. The DNA for the CDR3 is TGTGCCGGGCGGACAGGGAACTACGAGCAGTACTTC. Encoded protein: CAGRTGNYEQYF.